This T cell receptor (beta chain) was sequenced for a study of T cells in tuberculosis. On the study more broadly: This South African cohort compared adolescents with or without latent tuberculosis against adults with active tuberculosis. Findings of the study overall: The TCR-beta difference was not significant; alpha differences partly reflected length. Classification accuracy was 80% to 90% (AUROC approximately 0.89) with the GMM-specific repertoire.

This clone was counted once. Its antigen is not known. Germline V gives CDR1 LGHNA, CDR2 YSLEER. This CDR3 comprises 15 residues. The V gene end was trimmed by 3 bases and the J gene end by 2 bases; junction bases not matched to a gene: 4. Unsorted cryopreserved PBMC were sequenced, averaging roughly 100,000 T cells per clinical donor. The method was immunoSEQ multiplex PCR; TCRdb's version includes in-frame clones alone and lacks a portion of them. The table has about 43,000 clones, roughly 94% seen once. The sample comprised PBMCs. The receptor's source is a donor aged 5-35 years with latent tuberculosis or without tuberculosis infection. Some clones in this sample may be carry-over from other donors' samples. V usage is TRBV4-3 and J usage is TRBJ2-7; 10 bases agree with TRBD2. CDR3 amino acids: CASSQGLAPTYEQYF. In nucleotides, the CDR3 is TGCGCCAGCAGCCAGGGACTAGCGCCTACCTACGAGCAGTACTTC.